Each of the 26 T cell receptor beta chains below was sequenced from the same sample in a study of blood T cell repertoires in COVID-19. Produced via immunoSEQ multiplex PCR; TCRdb's table is partial and in-frame only. The table records approximately 90,000 clones, roughly 80% of them present only once. Material for sequencing was peripheral blood. Source of these receptors: a man aged 55 to 70 with acute or convalescent COVID-19.

The chain carries TRBV6-5 and TRBJ2-3, with TRBD1 matching 7 bases. The CDR3 is made up of 15 amino acids. The germline CDR1 and CDR2 sequences are MNHEY and SVGAGI. J was trimmed by 1 base and V by 2 bases; bases with no gene match: 3. This CDR3 is CASSYRQGGTDTQYF. The CDR3 coding sequence is TGTGCCAGCAGTTACCGACAGGGTGGCACAGATACGCAGTATTTT.

This clone was counted once. This chain connects TRBV15 to TRBJ1-5; D unresolved. This CDR3 has 13 residues. V was trimmed by 5 bases and J by 9 bases, leaving 14 bases between them. The germline CDR1 and CDR2 sequences are LNHNV and YYDKDF (reference sequence). CDR3 in amino acids: CATSLGVLGPQHF. In DNA, the CDR3 is TGTGCCACCAGCCTAGGAGTTTTAGGGCCCCAGCATTTT.

The V gene is TRBV28, the J gene TRBJ2-7; 8 nucleotides agree with TRBD1. This CDR3 has 12 residues. Germline CDR1 MDHEN, CDR2 SYDVKM. V gave up 6 bases and J gave up 6 bases; unmatched junction bases: 4. CDR3 nucleotides: TGTGCCAGCAGCAGGGACAGGTTCGAGCAGTACTTC. It specifies CASSRDRFEQYF.

This chain joins TRBV28 and TRBJ2-5; TRBD2 is a possible D gene (6 bases). The CDR3 has 14 amino acids. Germline CDR1 MDHEN, CDR2 SYDVKM. The V and J ends lost 2 bases and 0 bases respectively, with 7 bases between them. Written as DNA, the CDR3 is TGTGCCAGCAGTTTAGGCGGGAACCAAGAGACCCAGTACTTC. Protein: CASSLGGNQETQYF.

This clone came up once. The chain couples TRBV25-1 to TRBJ2-1; 12 bases line up with TRBD1. The length of the CDR3 is 16 residues. V lost 3 bases and J lost 8; bases outside the gene matches: 8. Germline CDR1 and CDR2: MGHDK and SYGVNS. The CDR3 sequence is CASSDSPGQGADEQFF. The CDR3 DNA is TGTGCCAGCAGTGACTCTCCGGGACAGGGGGCCGATGAGCAGTTCTTC.

The CDR3 DNA sequence: TGTGCCAGCAGCCAAGGGCAGAATAATTCACCCCTCCACTTT. Its protein is CASSQGQNNSPLHF. The chain joins TRBV3-1 (or the pseudogene TRBV3-2) to TRBJ1-6; D not certain. CDR3 size: 14 residues. V lost 1 base, J lost 5 bases, and 6 bases lay in between. Looked up from germline, CDR1 is LGHDT and CDR2 is YNNKEL (reference sequence).

This CDR3 reads CASSQTDRNYGYTF. The CDR3 DNA is TGTGCCAGCAGCCAAACGGACAGAAACTATGGCTACACCTTC. The chain combines TRBV3-1 (or the pseudogene TRBV3-2) with TRBJ1-2; D may be TRBD1 (6 bases). This CDR3 is built from 14 residues. V shed 2 bases and J shed 2 bases, with 9 bases lying between them. Germline V gene data show CDR1 as LGHDT and CDR2 as YNNKEL (reference sequence).

The count of this clone is one. The chain joins TRBV2 to TRBJ1-4; the match to TRBD1 covers 9 bases. The CDR3 sequence is 16 residues long. Germline V gene lookup returns CDR1 SNHLY and CDR2 FYNNEI. After removal of 4 bases from V and 5 bases from J, the junction contained 8 bases not matched to a gene. The CDR3 loop is CASSVPRDRANEKLFF. The CDR3, as DNA: TGTGCCAGCAGTGTCCCCCGGGACAGGGCAAATGAAAAACTGTTTTTT.

V usage is TRBV11-3 and J usage is TRBJ2-5; possible D gene TRBD2, 6 bases. Germline-derived CDR1 and CDR2 are SGHNT and YENEEA. There are 15 residues in the CDR3. Trimming stripped 1 base from V and 5 bases from J, with 14 bases between. The CDR3 loop is CASSLGGEPQETQYF. The CDR3 DNA follows: TGTGCCAGCAGCTTAGGCGGGGAACCCCAGGAGACCCAGTACTTC. Combining the CDR3 with reference TRBV11-3 and TRBJ2-5 gives the whole variable domain EAGVVQSPRYKIIEKKQPVAFWCNPISGHNTLYWYLQNLGQGPELLIRYENEEAVDDSQLPKDRFSAERLKGVDSTLKIQPAELGDSAVYLCASSLGGEPQETQYFGPGTRLLVL.

The chain has TRBV28 and TRBJ2-3; 11 bases map to TRBD1. CDR1 is MDHEN and CDR2 is SYDVKM in the germline V gene. After removal of 5 bases from V and 3 bases from J, the junction contained 4 bases not matched to a gene. The CDR3 has 15 residues. As DNA, the CDR3 is TGTGCCAGCAGTCTGGGACAGGGGGTTACAGATACGCAGTATTTT. This gives the protein CASSLGQGVTDTQYF.

The chain employs TRBV19 and TRBJ1-2; 7 nucleotides align to TRBD1. CDR1 and CDR2 from the germline V gene are LNHDA and SQIVND (reference sequence). CDR3 length: 18 residues. The J segment lost 2 bases and the V segment lost 4 bases, leaving 16 bases of the junction unmatched. The CDR3 loop reads CASSKGVDRTITNYGYTF. The CDR3, as DNA: TGTGCCAGTAGTAAGGGGGTGGACAGGACCATAACCAACTATGGCTACACCTTC.

The chain links TRBV19 to TRBJ1-5; TRBD1 matches at 11 bases. The CDR3 totals 16 residues. V lost 5 bases to trimming and J lost 4 bases; unmatched junction nucleotides: 7. Germline V gene data show CDR1 as LNHDA and CDR2 as SQIVND (reference sequence). The CDR3 loop is CASSLGQGAMNQPQHF. The DNA of the CDR3 is TGTGCCAGTAGTCTAGGACAGGGGGCTATGAATCAGCCCCAGCATTTT.

This sequence joins TRBV29-1 and TRBJ2-3; TRBD2 aligns across 7 bases. The CDR3 spans 14 residues. Trimming took 4 bases from V and 5 from J; bases not matched to a gene: 9. From germline, CDR1 is SQVTM and CDR2 ANQGSEA. In DNA, the CDR3 is TGCAGCGTTGTTCTGGGCCCGGGAGGAGATACGCAGTATTTT. This sequence encodes CSVVLGPGGDTQYF.

A single count supports this clone. The CDR3 DNA reads TGCAGCGTTGAAGATCCAGCAGGGAAGATCCACTCTGGAAACACCATATATTTT. Translating it yields CSVEDPAGKIHSGNTIYF. This chain connects TRBV29-1 to TRBJ1-3; D might be TRBD1 (5 bases). The V end lost 0 bases, the J end lost 0 bases, and 18 bases lay between the germline ends. Per germline, CDR1 SQVTM and CDR2 ANQGSEA. The CDR3 is 18 amino acids.

As regards this clone: The sample holds other DNA sequences that translate to the same CDR3. The chain carries TRBV6-5 and TRBJ1-1, with D uncertain. Trimming took off 0 bases at V and 0 bases at J, with 2 bases between the two ends. Per the germline V gene, CDR1 is MNHEY and CDR2 is SVGAGI. The CDR3 consists of 13 residues. CDR3 DNA sequence: TGTGCCAGCAGTTACTCTATGAACACTGAAGCTTTCTTT. Residues: CASSYSMNTEAFF.

The V and J genes are TRBV11-1 and TRBJ2-1; TRBD2 matches 11 bases. Germline V CDR1 and CDR2: SGHAT, FQDESV (reference sequence). After removal of 5 bases from V and 6 bases from J, the junction contained 6 bases not matched to a gene. The CDR3 extends over 15 amino acids. The CDR3: CASSPALAGVNEQFF. For the CDR3, the DNA is TGTGCCAGCAGCCCCGCACTAGCGGGAGTCAATGAGCAGTTCTTC.

The V call is TRBV12-3 or TRBV12-4, the J call TRBJ1-2; 7 bases are shared with TRBD1. The V segment lost 3 bases and the J segment 2 bases; nucleotides outside the gene matches: 0. This CDR3 comprises 13 residues. The CDR3 nucleotides read TGTGCCAGCAGTTTGACAGGGAACTATGGCTACACCTTC. This translates into CASSLTGNYGYTF.

The genes are TRBV18 and TRBJ1-5, with no clear D. The ends were cut back, 3 bases at V and 0 bases at J, with 15 bases in the middle. The CDR3 has 17 amino acids. Looked up from germline, CDR1 is KGHSH and CDR2 is LQKENI. CDR3 DNA sequence: TGTGCCAGCTCACCGACCGGGGAGGGAGGTAGCAATCAGCCCCAGCATTTT. Amino acid sequence: CASSPTGEGGSNQPQHF.

This chain links TRBV28 with TRBJ2-7; TRBD2 agrees at 8 bases. The germline CDR1 and CDR2 sequences are MDHEN and SYDVKM. The junction had 9 bases not matched to a gene; V was cut back by 6 bases and J by 2 bases. This CDR3 region has 15 residues. Here the CDR3 DNA reads TGTGCCAGCAGGTCGGGGGGGCAATACACCTACGAGCAGTACTTC. This gives the protein CASRSGGQYTYEQYF.

This clone was counted a few times. This chain uses TRBV6-6 with TRBJ2-2; 10 bases are shared with TRBD1. The CDR3 length is 15 residues. Germline values: CDR1 MNHNY, CDR2 SVGAGI (reference sequence). J gave up 4 bases and V 5 bases, and 4 bases lay outside the gene matches. The CDR3 spells CASSRGTGVTGELFF. In DNA form, the CDR3 reads TGTGCCAGCAGTCGCGGGACAGGGGTCACCGGGGAGCTGTTTTTT.

The chain employs TRBV5-1 and TRBJ2-1; tentatively, D is TRBD1 (5 bases). V was clipped by 0 bases and J by 9 bases, with 10 bases between them. This CDR3 is 13 amino acids long. Germline assignment: CDR1 SGHRS and CDR2 YFSETQ. DNA for the CDR3: TGCGCCAGCAGCTTGGGAAGGGGCCCTGAGCAGTTCTTC. Translating it yields CASSLGRGPEQFF.

The V gene is TRBV14, the J gene TRBJ2-4; TRBD2 agrees at 8 bases. CDR3 length: 16 amino acids. With 4 bases clipped from V and 3 bases from J, the junction kept 8 bases outside the gene matches. Per the germline V gene, CDR1 is SGHDN and CDR2 is FVKESK. The DNA for the CDR3 is TGTGCCAGCAGCCCGGGGGGGGTGTTGGTCAAAAACATTCAGTACTTC. Translation gives CASSPGGVLVKNIQYF.

V gene TRBV6-5 combines with J gene TRBJ1-6, with TRBD1 identical over 9 bases. The CDR3 covers 14 residues. The V and J ends lost 6 bases and 10 bases, in that order; junction bases with no gene match: 7. Germline lookup yields CDR1 MNHEY and CDR2 SVGAGI. CDR3 nucleotides: TGTGCCAGCAGGACAGGGGGATTTCAGTCACCCCTCCACTTT. Translating gives CASRTGGFQSPLHF.

The chain has TRBV11-2 and TRBJ1-2; D uncertain. This CDR3 spans 12 amino acids. Germline V gives CDR1 SGHAT, CDR2 FQNNGV. The ends were cut back, 4 bases at V and 4 bases at J, with 7 bases in the middle. The CDR3 region has the DNA TGTGCCAGCAGCTCTTGGGCCTATGGCTACACCTTC. Amino acids: CASSSWAYGYTF.

The V and J genes are TRBV7-2 and TRBJ2-5, with TRBD2 matching 7 bases. The CDR3 is 15 amino acids. The trim removed 8 bases at V and 2 bases at J, leaving 11 bases unmatched. Per the germline V gene, CDR1 is SGHTA and CDR2 is FQGNSA. The CDR3, as DNA: TGTGCCAGCCGGGGGGAAGGTATTAATCAAGAGACCCAGTACTTC. Its protein product is CASRGEGINQETQYF. Complete variable domain (other parts from reference TRBV7-2 and TRBJ2-5): GAGVSQSPSNKVTEKGKDVELRCDPISGHTALYWYRQSLGQGLEFLIYFQGNSAPDKSGLPSDRFSAERTGGSVSTLTIQRTQQEDSAVYLCASRGEGINQETQYFGPGTRLLVL.

The CDR3 DNA sequence: TGTGCCAGTAGTAGAGGGGACACGGAAGAGACCCAGTACTTC. It is translated as CASSRGDTEETQYF. V and J are TRBV19 and TRBJ2-5, with D perhaps matching TRBD1 (6 bases). This CDR3 has 14 residues. Germline V gene sequence: CDR1 LNHDA, CDR2 SQIVND (reference sequence). Trimming cost V 4 bases and J 3 bases, with 12 bases left between them. Using reference TRBV19 and TRBJ2-5 for the parts outside the CDR3, the full variable domain is DGGITQSPKYLFRKEGQNVTLSCEQNLNHDAMYWYRQDPGQGLRLIYYSQIVNDFQKGDIAEGYSVSREKKESFPLTVTSAQKNPTAFYLCASSRGDTEETQYFGPGTRLLVL.